This T cell receptor (beta chain) was retrieved from a study of graft-versus-host responses after intestinal transplantation. On the study more broadly: All recipients got anti-thymocyte globulin induction, then tacrolimus and steroids for roughly three years. Study observations and caveats: Analysis identified GvH clones in recipient marrow, with some appearing first in ileum or blood.

CFSE-labeled responder cells (roughly 200,000) were plated with roughly 200,000 irradiated, violet-dye-labeled stimulator cells. Using immunoSEQ multiplex PCR, the repertoire was profiled, and TCRdb retains in-frame clones only, with some absent. The sample lists roughly 20,000 clones; approximately 40% were seen once. This CDR3 contains 12 residues. The germline V and J ends were trimmed by 1 base and 7 bases, with 8 bases remaining between them. The V gene's germline CDR1 is SGHVS and CDR2 FQNEAQ. V and J are TRBV7-8 and TRBJ2-7, with D uncertain. The TCR sequence derives from a human patient who received an intestinal transplant. The specimen was alloreactive CD8+ T cells from a mixed lymphocyte reaction culture, collected before intestinal transplant. This sample's subset: CFSE-low proliferating T cells sorted from roughly six-day pre-transplant mixed lymphocyte reaction (GvH or HvG direction). The CDR3 spells CASSLDRWEQYF. CDR3 nucleotides: TGTGCCAGCAGCTTAGATAGGTGGGAGCAGTACTTC.